This TCR beta chain was captured in a study of control samples from healthy donors and cancer patients. Trimming removed 0 bases from V and 4 bases from J, with 4 bases in between. The CDR3 runs 13 residues. Germline V gene data show CDR1 as SGHRS and CDR2 as YFSETQ. The protocol was immunoSEQ multiplex PCR, while the TCRdb copy is restricted to in-frame clones and leaves out a portion. The data show around 230,000 clones, with around 94% seen just once and approximately 1.6% held by the top ten. The sequence derives from a man in his forties or fifties in good health. Sequences were obtained from blood. The chain recombines TRBV5-1 with TRBJ2-2, with D hard to call. This chain's CDR3 is CASSLEGTGELFF. As DNA, the CDR3 is TGCGCCAGCAGCTTGGAGGGCACCGGGGAGCTGTTTTTT.